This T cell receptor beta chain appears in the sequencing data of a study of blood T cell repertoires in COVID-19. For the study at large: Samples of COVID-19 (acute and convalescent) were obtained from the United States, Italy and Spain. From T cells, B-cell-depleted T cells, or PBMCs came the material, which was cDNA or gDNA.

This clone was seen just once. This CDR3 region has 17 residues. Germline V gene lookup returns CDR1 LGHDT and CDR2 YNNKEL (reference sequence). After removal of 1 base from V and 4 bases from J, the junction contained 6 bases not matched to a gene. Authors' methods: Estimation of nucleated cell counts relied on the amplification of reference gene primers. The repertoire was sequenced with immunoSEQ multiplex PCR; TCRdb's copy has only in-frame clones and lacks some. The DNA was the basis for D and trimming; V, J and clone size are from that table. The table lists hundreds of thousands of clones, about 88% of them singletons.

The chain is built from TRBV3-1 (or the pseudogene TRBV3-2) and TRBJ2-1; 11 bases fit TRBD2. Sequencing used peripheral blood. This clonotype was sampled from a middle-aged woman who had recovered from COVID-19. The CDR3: CASSQAVAGGPYNEQFF. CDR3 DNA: TGTGCCAGCAGCCAAGCAGTAGCGGGAGGGCCTTACAATGAGCAGTTCTTC.